These 22 T cell receptor beta chains were all obtained from the same sample, sequenced in a study of blood T cell repertoires in COVID-19. TCRdb's table, derived via immunoSEQ multiplex PCR, lists solely in-frame clones and lacks some. The repertoire holds roughly 200,000 clones, with over 80% as singletons. Specimen: peripheral blood. Receptors were obtained from a woman between 35 and 50 years old with COVID-19, enrolled during active disease.

A remark on this clone: This sample also contains other DNA sequences that code for the same CDR3. The rearrangement links TRBV14 to TRBJ1-1; D not resolved. V was pared by 2 bases and J by 0 bases, with 7 bases between. Germline V gene lookup returns CDR1 SGHDN and CDR2 FVKESK. The CDR3 is 14 amino acids. CDR3 DNA: TGTGCCAGCAGCCAACCAGGCATGAACACTGAAGCTTTCTTT. Translating gives CASSQPGMNTEAFF.

The chain combines TRBV19 with TRBJ1-1, with TRBD1 matching over 12 bases. V shed 7 bases, J shed 1 base, and the junction held 13 bases outside the gene matches. The CDR3 has 18 amino acids. The V gene's germline CDR1 is LNHDA and CDR2 SQIVND (reference sequence). CDR3 sequence: CASKGAPGQGATNTEAFF. The CDR3 DNA reads as TGTGCCAGTAAGGGGGCCCCGGGACAGGGGGCGACGAACACTGAAGCTTTCTTT. The complete variable domain, with remaining parts taken from reference TRBV19 and TRBJ1-1, reads DGGITQSPKYLFRKEGQNVTLSCEQNLNHDAMYWYRQDPGQGLRLIYYSQIVNDFQKGDIAEGYSVSREKKESFPLTVTSAQKNPTAFYLCASKGAPGQGATNTEAFFGQGTRLTVV.

V and J are TRBV6-1 and TRBJ1-1; D perhaps matches TRBD1 (6 bases). CDR1 and CDR2 (germline): MNHNS, SASEGT. V lost 3 bases and J 1 base, leaving 9 bases between the germline ends. CDR3 length: 14 residues. In DNA form, the CDR3 reads TGTGCCAGCAGTGACGCAGGGGCGAACACTGAAGCTTTCTTT. It translates to CASSDAGANTEAFF.

This clone has only one observation. The rearrangement uses TRBV18 and TRBJ2-4; D is possibly TRBD1 (5 bases). This CDR3 is 16 amino acids long. Per the germline V gene, CDR1 is KGHSH and CDR2 is LQKENI. Trimming removed 6 bases at V and 1 base at J, with 16 bases between. In DNA form, the CDR3 reads TGTGCCAGCTCCTTAACAGGAGTTGAGGCCAAAAACATTCAGTACTTC. Its translation is CASSLTGVEAKNIQYF. Using reference TRBV18 and TRBJ2-4 for the parts outside the CDR3, the full variable domain is NAGVMQNPRHLVRRRGQEARLRCSPMKGHSHVYWYRQLPEEGLKFMVYLQKENIIDESGMPKERFSAEFPKEGPSILRIQQVVRGDSAAYFCASSLTGVEAKNIQYFGAGTRLSVL.

The CDR3 DNA reads as TGTGCCACCAGTGGCCCGGGACAGGGGGGCTCAAATGAAAAACTGTTTTTT. Amino acids: CATSGPGQGGSNEKLFF. J is TRBJ1-4 and V is TRBV24-1; 11 bases fit TRBD1. Germline loops: CDR1 KGHDR, CDR2 SFDVKD. This CDR3 has 17 residues. The ends lost 5 bases at V and 5 bases at J; junction bases unmatched: 9.

The gene calls are TRBV6-5 and TRBJ1-1, with 7 bases aligning to TRBD1. This CDR3 is built from 15 residues. Germline lookup yields CDR1 MNHEY and CDR2 SVGAGI. Trimming at V came to 6 bases and at J to 3 bases, leaving 10 bases not matched to a gene. CDR3 coding DNA: TGTGCCAGCAGGACAGGGATAGGTTCGGACACTGAAGCTTTCTTT. Translation gives CASRTGIGSDTEAFF.

V usage is TRBV20-1 and J usage is TRBJ2-1; D uncertain. The CDR3 runs to 11 residues. The germline CDR1 and CDR2 sequences are DFQATT and SNEGSKA (reference sequence). Trimming took off 6 bases at V and 4 bases at J, with 7 bases between the two ends. The CDR3 DNA is TGCAGTGCCAATCTATACAATGAGCAGTTCTTC. Residues: CSANLYNEQFF.

The chain links TRBV2 to TRBJ1-5, with D perhaps TRBD1 (5 bases). The V gene's germline CDR1 is SNHLY and CDR2 FYNNEI. This CDR3 has 18 amino acids. The V end was cut by 2 bases, the J end by 0 bases, with 17 bases between. CDR3 sequence (DNA): TGTGCCAGCAGTGAAAGGTTGGGGGGAACGTATAGCAATCAGCCCCAGCATTTT. This encodes CASSERLGGTYSNQPQHF.

A few counts support this clone. V gene TRBV15 combines with J gene TRBJ2-2; D remains unclear. The CDR3 has 14 residues. Looked up from germline, CDR1 is LNHNV and CDR2 is YYDKDF (reference sequence). The germline V and J ends were trimmed by 1 base and 6 bases, with 9 bases remaining between them. CDR3 sequence reads: CATSRGSGAGELFF. CDR3 sequence (DNA): TGTGCCACCAGCAGAGGTTCTGGAGCCGGGGAGCTGTTTTTT. Full variable domain (missing parts from reference TRBV15 and TRBJ2-2): DAMVIQNPRYQVTQFGKPVTLSCSQTLNHNVMYWYQQKSSQAPKLLFHYYDKDFNNEADTPDNFQSRRPNTSFCFLDIRSPGLGDTAMYLCATSRGSGAGELFFGEGSRLTVL.

V and J are TRBV6-4 and TRBJ1-2; perhaps TRBD1 as D (5 bases). The CDR3 consists of 16 residues. Germline V lookup: CDR1 MRHNA, CDR2 SNTAGT. V dropped 4 bases and J dropped 7 bases, with 22 bases sitting between them. The CDR3 bases are TGTGCCAGCAGTGCCTCCCCTCGGGGGAAGGCCGGTGGCTACACCTTC. This codes for CASSASPRGKAGGYTF.

This chain joins TRBV5-1 and TRBJ2-7, with 12 bases that match TRBD2. The CDR3 has 17 amino acids. Trimming cost V 3 bases and J 6 bases; bases outside gene matches: 13. Germline assignment: CDR1 SGHRS and CDR2 YFSETQ. The chain's CDR3 is CASSSGLAGRDLSEQYF. The CDR3 DNA reads TGCGCCAGCAGCTCCGGACTAGCGGGACGGGATTTGAGCGAGCAGTACTTC.

The J gene is TRBJ2-7, the V gene TRBV4-1, with D unclear. The ends were cut back, 0 bases at V and 0 bases at J, with 6 bases in the middle. The CDR3 is made up of 14 amino acids. CDR1 and CDR2 from the germline V gene are MGHRA and YSYEKL. CDR3 nucleotide sequence: TGCGCCAGCAGCCAAGATCAGATCTCCTACGAGCAGTACTTC. Amino acid sequence: CASSQDQISYEQYF.

The genes are TRBV5-1 and TRBJ2-1; D gene unclear. This CDR3 is 16 amino acids long. CDR1 is SGHRS and CDR2 is YFSETQ in the germline V gene. Trimming cost V 3 bases and J 4 bases, with 17 bases left between them. The CDR3 here is CASSYERRYAYNEQFF. In DNA, the CDR3 is TGCGCCAGCAGCTACGAACGCCGCTACGCTTACAATGAGCAGTTCTTC. Looking up the rest from reference TRBV5-1 and TRBJ2-1 gives the full variable domain: KAGVTQTPRYLIKTRGQQVTLSCSPISGHRSVSWYQQTPGQGLQFLFEYFSETQRNKGNFPGRFSGRQFSNSRSEMNVSTLELGDSALYLCASSYERRYAYNEQFFGPGTRLTVL.

J is TRBJ1-1 and V is TRBV14; 9 bases align to TRBD1. V shed 4 bases and J 8 bases; nucleotides not matched to a gene: 8. CDR1 and CDR2 from the germline V gene are SGHDN and FVKESK. CDR3 size: 14 residues. CDR3 nucleotide sequence: TGTGCCAGCAGCCCAACAGGGGGCGCAATCGAAGCTTTCTTT. It specifies CASSPTGGAIEAFF. Based on the CDR3 plus reference TRBV14 and TRBJ1-1, the full variable domain is EAGVTQFPSHSVIEKGQTVTLRCDPISGHDNLYWYRRVMGKEIKFLLHFVKESKQDESGMPNNRFLAERTGGTYSTLKVQPAELEDSGVYFCASSPTGGAIEAFFGQGTRLTVV.

This clone was detected a few times. This chain connects TRBV5-4 to TRBJ2-3; D unclear. This CDR3 has 17 residues. V lost 5 bases and J 0 bases, leaving 19 bases between the germline ends. Per germline, CDR1 SGHNT and CDR2 YYREEE (reference sequence). The CDR3 region is CASSPRHETPSTDTQYF. As DNA, the CDR3 is TGTGCCAGCAGTCCGCGGCATGAGACCCCCAGCACAGATACGCAGTATTTT.

The chain links TRBV19 to TRBJ2-7; 9 positions agree with TRBD2. The CDR3 runs 15 residues. The trim removed 5 bases at V and 1 base at J, leaving 6 bases unmatched. Germline V CDR1 and CDR2: LNHDA, SQIVND (reference sequence). The CDR3, as DNA: TGTGCCAGTAGTGCGGCGACTAGCGGATCCTACGAGCAGTACTTC. Residues: CASSAATSGSYEQYF. Filled out from reference TRBV19 and TRBJ2-7, the complete variable domain reads DGGITQSPKYLFRKEGQNVTLSCEQNLNHDAMYWYRQDPGQGLRLIYYSQIVNDFQKGDIAEGYSVSREKKESFPLTVTSAQKNPTAFYLCASSAATSGSYEQYFGPGTRLTVT.

This rearrangement joins TRBV27 to TRBJ2-7, with 9 bases aligning to TRBD1. The CDR3 runs 14 residues. Germline values: CDR1 MNHEY, CDR2 SMNVEV (reference sequence). V trimming: 7 bases; J trimming: 3 bases; junction bases outside the gene matches: 7. The CDR3 loop reads CASTERQGVYEQYF. CDR3 DNA sequence: TGTGCCAGCACCGAAAGACAGGGGGTCTACGAGCAGTACTTC.

This clone was counted between two and nine times. The rearrangement uses TRBV11-2 and TRBJ2-2, with D possibly matching TRBD2 (6 bases). The ends were cut back, 10 bases at V and 5 bases at J, with 26 bases in the middle. This CDR3 contains 17 residues. Germline V gene sequence: CDR1 SGHAT, CDR2 FQNNGV. The CDR3 loop reads CATARWGGDERTGELFF. CDR3 nucleotides: TGTGCCACCGCCAGGTGGGGAGGCGATGAGAGAACCGGGGAGCTGTTTTTT.

The V and J genes are TRBV5-1 and TRBJ1-6; 8 bases line up with TRBD1. Germline-derived CDR1 and CDR2 are SGHRS and YFSETQ. There are 15 residues in the CDR3. The V gene end was trimmed by 3 bases and the J gene end by 9 bases; junction bases not matched to a gene: 8. The CDR3 loop reads CASSSPGQGTSPLHF. The CDR3 nucleotides read TGCGCCAGCAGCTCCCCCGGACAGGGTACTTCACCCCTCCACTTT.

V and J are TRBV5-1 and TRBJ1-1, with a possible D match to TRBD1 (6 bases). With 3 bases removed from V and 6 bases from J, the gap between germline ends came to 9 bases. Germline loops: CDR1 SGHRS, CDR2 YFSETQ. The CDR3 extends over 12 amino acids. This chain's CDR3 is CASSSRGAEAFF. The CDR3 region has the DNA TGCGCCAGCAGCTCCAGGGGAGCTGAAGCTTTCTTT.

This chain joins TRBV2 and TRBJ1-2; 9 bases align to TRBD1. CDR1 and CDR2 from the germline V gene are SNHLY and FYNNEI. V gave up 8 bases and J gave up 3 bases; unmatched junction bases: 4. CDR3 length: 13 residues. The CDR3 sequence: CASSRQGDYGYTF. DNA of the CDR3: TGTGCCAGCTCCCGACAGGGGGACTATGGCTACACCTTC.

The chain employs TRBV14 and TRBJ1-2; possible D gene TRBD1, 6 bases. The CDR3 is made up of 17 amino acids. Germline CDR1 reads SGHDN; CDR2 reads FVKESK. V was cut by 2 bases and J by 6 bases, with 22 bases left in between. This CDR3 is CASSQIATVGGPDGYTF. CDR3 nucleotides: TGTGCCAGCAGCCAAATCGCCACGGTAGGGGGTCCGGATGGCTACACCTTC. The whole variable domain, filled in from reference TRBV14 and TRBJ1-2, reads EAGVTQFPSHSVIEKGQTVTLRCDPISGHDNLYWYRRVMGKEIKFLLHFVKESKQDESGMPNNRFLAERTGGTYSTLKVQPAELEDSGVYFCASSQIATVGGPDGYTFGSGTRLTVV.